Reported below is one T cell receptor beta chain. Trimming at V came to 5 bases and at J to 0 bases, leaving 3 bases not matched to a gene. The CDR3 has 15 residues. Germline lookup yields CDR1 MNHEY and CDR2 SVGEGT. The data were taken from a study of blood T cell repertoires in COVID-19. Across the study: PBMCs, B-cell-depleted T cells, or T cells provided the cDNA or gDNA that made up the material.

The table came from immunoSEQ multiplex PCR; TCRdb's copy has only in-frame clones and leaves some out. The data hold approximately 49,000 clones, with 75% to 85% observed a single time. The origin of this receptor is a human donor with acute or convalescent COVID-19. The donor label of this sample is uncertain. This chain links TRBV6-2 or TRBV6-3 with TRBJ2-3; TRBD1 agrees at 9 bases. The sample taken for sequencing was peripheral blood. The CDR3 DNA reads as TGTGCCAGCAGTAGACAGGGGGAGAGCACAGATACGCAGTATTTT. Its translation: CASSRQGESTDTQYF.